Given below is one TCR beta chain in context. This sample was included in a study of blood T cell repertoires in COVID-19. Study-wide context: The origin of the acute and convalescent COVID-19 samples was the United States, Italy and Spain. In each case, the material was cDNA or gDNA derived from T cells, B-cell-depleted T cells, or PBMCs.

Under the authors' procedure: Scientists estimated how many nucleated cells there were by amplifying reference gene primers. Method: immunoSEQ multiplex PCR; TCRdb's copy keeps in-frame clones and lacks some. For V, J and clone size, that table is used; D and trimming come from the DNA. The sample contains roughly 390,000 clones, around 87% of which appear only once. One Seattle source followed patients from active infection through their disease course. This sequence originates from a woman aged 25 to 39 with COVID-19, enrolled during active disease. The sequencing input was peripheral blood.

The CDR3 is CASTPLGQGDQNIQYF. The CDR3 bases are TGTGCCAGTACCCCCCTCGGACAGGGTGATCAAAACATTCAGTACTTC. This sequence joins TRBV19 and TRBJ2-4; 8 bases map to TRBD1. The CDR3 spans 16 residues. The germline CDR1 and CDR2 sequences are LNHDA and SQIVND (reference sequence). V lost 7 bases and J lost 5; bases outside the gene matches: 13.